This T cell receptor (beta chain) was recorded in a study of shared clonotypes between healthy human individuals. Overall study findings and caveats: Sampling covered blood only; tissue repertoires likely differ. Clonotypes shared by all four donors outscored non-shared clonotypes in generation probability. It was observed that 4% to 6% of naive CD4 clonotypes were shared across several donors.

Germline V lookup: CDR1 SGHRS, CDR2 YFSETQ. CDR3 length equals 14 residues. J was trimmed by 5 bases and V by 5 bases; bases with no gene match: 9. It was CD45RO-negative cells, positively selected for CCR7, that made up naive CD8 cells, with terminally differentiated effector memory CD45RA+ cells excluded. Turning to this clone: Its matching antigen is unknown.

It was at deep level that the assay was run. Generated by immunoSEQ multiplex PCR, the TCRdb table keeps only in-frame clones and is missing some. There are more than 2 million clones in the sample; 80% to 95% occur only once, and approximately 1.6% lies in the top ten. The specimen was naive CD8+ T cells from PBMCs. The receptor was isolated from a man aged 18 to 30 in good health. Some clones in this sample may be carry-over from other donors' samples. This rearrangement joins TRBV5-1 to TRBJ2-5; 7 bases match TRBD1. The CDR3 loop reads CASRGDSKWETQYF. CDR3 bases: TGCGCCAGCAGGGGGGACAGCAAGTGGGAGACCCAGTACTTC. The variable domain in full, completed from reference TRBV5-1 and TRBJ2-5, reads KAGVTQTPRYLIKTRGQQVTLSCSPISGHRSVSWYQQTPGQGLQFLFEYFSETQRNKGNFPGRFSGRQFSNSRSEMNVSTLELGDSALYLCASRGDSKWETQYFGPGTRLLVL.